These T cell receptor beta chains were read from a single sample in a study of T-cell memory formation after mild COVID-19. TCRdb analysed the 5' RACE reads with MiXCR anew, one entry per CDR3 protein. The sample records around 430,000 distinct CDR3 sequences, about 15% being singletons. The sequencing input was PBMCs or a T cell subset sorted from them (not recorded which). The receptor source for this set is a young man who had mild COVID-19 (a few samples of this study predate the infection). Cell type and time point are not known. Each CDR3 is given with its conserved first and last residue. The D gene is left open where the match is weak. Size tells how often a clone was seen (once, few, many) or the class of an expanded clone, and some rows leave it out.

clone size	V gene	J gene	D gene	CDR3 DNA	CDR3 protein
few	TRBV27	TRBJ2-4	.	TGTGCCAGCAGTTTTATCCCCATAGCCAAAAACATTCAGTACTTC	CASSFIPIAKNIQYF
.	TRBV7-6	TRBJ1-4	.	TGTGCCAGCGGACCCCCGCCCCATGCTAATGAAAAACTGTTTTTT	CASGPPPHANEKLFF
.	TRBV5-1	TRBJ2-3	.	TGCGCCAGCAGACCAGAGGAAGCTGGCACAGATACGCAGTATTTT	CASRPEEAGTDTQYF
few	TRBV7-9	TRBJ2-3	.	TGTGCCAGCAGCCTCCAGGGGGGCGCTACGCAGTATTTT	CASSLQGGATQYF
.	TRBV25-1	TRBJ1-1	.	TGTGCCAGCAGTAGGCTGTCAGGGAACACTGAAGCTTTCTTT	CASSRLSGNTEAFF
few	TRBV28	TRBJ1-6	TRBD1	TGTGCCAGCAGTTCGGGACAGATCGCCTCTTCACCCCTCCACTTT	CASSSGQIASSPLHF
many	TRBV6-2/TRBV6-3	TRBJ1-1	.	TGTGCCAGCAGTACTCAGGGAACTGAAGCTTTCTTT	CASSTQGTEAFF
.	TRBV5-6	TRBJ1-5	TRBD1	TGTGCCAGCAGCTTGGGGCTCGACAGGGAGTGGGGGGATCAGCCCCAGCATTTT	CASSLGLDREWGDQPQHF
few	TRBV6-5	TRBJ2-5	.	TGTGCCAGCAGTTACTCCACAACGGCGGAGACCCAGTACTTC	CASSYSTTAETQYF
.	TRBV18	TRBJ1-2	.	TGTGCCAGCTCACCAACAAGTGGGCGAGTTGGCTACACCTTC	CASSPTSGRVGYTF
.	TRBV7-9	TRBJ2-3	TRBD2	TGTGCCAGCACACTAGCGGGAAGCACAGATACGCAGTATTTT	CASTLAGSTDTQYF
few	TRBV5-1	TRBJ1-1	.	TGCGCCAGCACCAATCCCTATACGGGGGAAGAAGCTTTCTTT	CASTNPYTGEEAFF
few	TRBV5-1	TRBJ2-7	.	TGCGCCAGCACTCCCACCTCTCCCGCTAGCTCCTACGAGCAGTACTTC	CASTPTSPASSYEQYF
few	TRBV5-5	TRBJ1-5	TRBD1	TGTGCCAGCAGCTTATGGGACAGGGGGCCCAATCAGCCCCAGCATTTT	CASSLWDRGPNQPQHF
few	TRBV9	TRBJ2-5	TRBD2	TGTGCCAGCAGCGTCGGGACTAGCGCTTGGGAGACCCAGTACTTC	CASSVGTSAWETQYF
.	TRBV10-2	TRBJ2-3	.	TGCGCCAGCAGTGGTCCGGGAGATACGCAGTATTTT	CASSGPGDTQYF
few	TRBV4-3	TRBJ2-7	.	TGCGCCAGCAGCCAATTCCCCACTGGGTCCTACGAGCAGTACTTC	CASSQFPTGSYEQYF
few	TRBV20-1	TRBJ2-3	TRBD2	TGCAGTGCGAGACTAGCGGGGGGGCCCCATACGCAGTATTTT	CSARLAGGPHTQYF
few	TRBV20-1	TRBJ2-7	TRBD2	TGCAGTGCTCTTTTCCCGGGGGGTTCGTACGAGCAGTACTTC	CSALFPGGSYEQYF
few	TRBV15	TRBJ2-7	.	TGTGCCACCAGCAGAGATCGGCAGATCCCACCCCACGAGCAGTACTTC	CATSRDRQIPPHEQYF
.	TRBV6-1	TRBJ2-7	.	TGTGCCAGCAGTGAAACACCCAGGTCTTCCTACGAGCAGTACTTC	CASSETPRSSYEQYF
.	TRBV28	TRBJ2-7	TRBD1	TGTGCCATCCGGGACAGGGCCCACGAGCAGTACTTC	CAIRDRAHEQYF
few	TRBV20-1	TRBJ1-2	.	TGCAGTGCGCAGGATCATTCTGGCTATGGCTACACCTTC	CSAQDHSGYGYTF
few	TRBV5-1	TRBJ2-3	.	TGCGCCAGCAGCTTGGGTATCGGGGGCAGCACAGATACGCAGTATTTT	CASSLGIGGSTDTQYF
few	TRBV6-5	TRBJ2-7	.	TGTGCCAGCAGTTACTCGAAGCGGTCAGCAACCCCCTCTAACGAGCAGTACTTC	CASSYSKRSATPSNEQYF
many	TRBV2	TRBJ2-3	.	TGTGCCAGCAGTGAACCAGATACGCAGTATTTT	CASSEPDTQYF
few	TRBV5-6	TRBJ1-1	.	TGTGCCAGCAGCTCCGTGTTAAACACTGAAGCTTTCTTT	CASSSVLNTEAFF
.	TRBV3-1	TRBJ2-2	.	TGTGCCAGCAGCCAAGTCGGCGGGGCGGGCGGGGAGCTGTTTTTT	CASSQVGGAGGELFF
.	TRBV6-5	TRBJ1-4	.	TGTGCCAGCAGGCAGGGTTATGGTGGAAATGAAAAACTGTTTTTT	CASRQGYGGNEKLFF
many	TRBV5-1	TRBJ1-1	TRBD1	TGCGCCAGCAGCGGGGGTGACAGGGCTGAAGCTTTCTTT	CASSGGDRAEAFF
.	TRBV5-1	TRBJ1-1	.	TGCGCCAGCAGCCCGGACGGTTTTCTGAACACTGAAGCTTTCTTT	CASSPDGFLNTEAFF
many	TRBV7-2	TRBJ1-2	TRBD1	TGTGCCAGCAGCCTAACCGGGACAGCCTATGGCTACACCTTC	CASSLTGTAYGYTF
many	TRBV12-3/TRBV12-4	TRBJ2-3	TRBD1	TGTGCCAGCAGTTGGACAGGGAGCACAGATACGCAGTATTTT	CASSWTGSTDTQYF
.	TRBV6-2/TRBV6-3	TRBJ2-3	.	TGTGCCAGCAGTTCCACCGGGACAAGAACGGTAGATACGCAGTATTTT	CASSSTGTRTVDTQYF
.	TRBV27	TRBJ1-2	.	TGTGCCAGCAGTTTATGGGCAGACTATGGCTACACCTTC	CASSLWADYGYTF
few	TRBV12-3/TRBV12-4	TRBJ2-7	.	TGTGCCAGCAGTTGGGACATCTACGAGCAGTACTTC	CASSWDIYEQYF
.	TRBV5-1	TRBJ2-7	.	TGCGCCAGCAGCCGCGGAGGGGACTGGGACAGAAACTACGAGCAGTACTTC	CASSRGGDWDRNYEQYF
.	TRBV7-9	TRBJ1-2	.	TGTGCCAGCAGCCGGTCCGGGACCGAGCTCCACACCTTC	CASSRSGTELHTF
.	TRBV6-5	TRBJ2-7	.	TGTGCCAGCAGTTACGGGCAGGGTAGTCTCGAGCAGTACTTC	CASSYGQGSLEQYF
many	TRBV5-6	TRBJ1-1	.	TGTGCCAGCAACCCTAGGGCAGGCCCCACTGAAGCTTTCTTT	CASNPRAGPTEAFF
.	TRBV29-1	TRBJ2-7	.	TGCAGCGTCGCGACACTAGTAATGGACGAGCAGTACTTC	CSVATLVMDEQYF
.	TRBV5-1	TRBJ1-1	.	TGCGCCAGCAGCAAGGAAGGGACTAGCGCTGAAGCTTTCTTT	CASSKEGTSAEAFF
.	TRBV7-9	TRBJ2-3	.	TGTGCCAGCAGCGCCGGGCGGACCACAGATACGCAGTATTTT	CASSAGRTTDTQYF
few	TRBV5-1	TRBJ2-7	.	TGCGCCAGCAGCTTGGAAGGGGGGAGTTACGAGCAGTACTTC	CASSLEGGSYEQYF
.	TRBV5-5	TRBJ2-3	.	TGTGCCAGCAGCTTGGGGGGTCGGGGCACAGATACGCAGTATTTT	CASSLGGRGTDTQYF
few	TRBV5-6	TRBJ2-3	TRBD2	TGTGCCAGCAGCGAACTAGCGGGGGCTATGGATACGCAGTATTTT	CASSELAGAMDTQYF
.	TRBV4-1	TRBJ1-2	.	TGCGCCAGCAGCCAAGATCGAATTCGGGGAAACTATGGCTACACCTTC	CASSQDRIRGNYGYTF
.	TRBV24-1	TRBJ2-1	.	TGTGCCACCAGGGCAGATTTGTACAATGAGCAGTTCTTC	CATRADLYNEQFF
.	TRBV29-1	TRBJ1-2	.	TGCAGCGTTGAGGTCTTGGGCCCGAGCTATGGCGGCTACACCTTC	CSVEVLGPSYGGYTF
few	TRBV5-1	TRBJ2-1	.	TGCGCCAGCAGCTTGGGAGTGGGCCGGGTGGATAATGAGCAGTTCTTC	CASSLGVGRVDNEQFF
.	TRBV7-9	TRBJ1-2	TRBD1	TGTGCCAGCAGCCACGCCGACAGGGGATTATATGGCTACACCTTC	CASSHADRGLYGYTF